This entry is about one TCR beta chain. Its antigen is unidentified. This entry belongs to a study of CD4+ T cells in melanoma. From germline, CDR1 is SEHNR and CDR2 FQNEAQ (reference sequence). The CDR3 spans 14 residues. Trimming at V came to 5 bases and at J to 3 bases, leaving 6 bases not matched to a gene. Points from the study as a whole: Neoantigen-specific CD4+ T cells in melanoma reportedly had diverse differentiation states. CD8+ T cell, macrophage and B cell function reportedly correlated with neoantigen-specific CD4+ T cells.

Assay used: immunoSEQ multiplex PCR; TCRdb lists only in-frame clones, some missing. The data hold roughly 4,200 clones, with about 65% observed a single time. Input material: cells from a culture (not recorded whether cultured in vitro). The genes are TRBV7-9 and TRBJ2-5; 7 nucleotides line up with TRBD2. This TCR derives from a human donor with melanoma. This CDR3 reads CASSPVAGEETQYF. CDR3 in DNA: TGTGCCAGCAGCCCGGTTGCGGGGGAAGAGACCCAGTACTTC. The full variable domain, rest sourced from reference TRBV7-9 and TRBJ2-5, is DTGVSQNPRHKITKRGQNVTFRCDPISEHNRLYWYRQTLGQGPEFLTYFQNEAQLEKSRLLSDRFSAERPKGSFSTLEIQRTEQGDSAMYLCASSPVAGEETQYFGPGTRLLVL.